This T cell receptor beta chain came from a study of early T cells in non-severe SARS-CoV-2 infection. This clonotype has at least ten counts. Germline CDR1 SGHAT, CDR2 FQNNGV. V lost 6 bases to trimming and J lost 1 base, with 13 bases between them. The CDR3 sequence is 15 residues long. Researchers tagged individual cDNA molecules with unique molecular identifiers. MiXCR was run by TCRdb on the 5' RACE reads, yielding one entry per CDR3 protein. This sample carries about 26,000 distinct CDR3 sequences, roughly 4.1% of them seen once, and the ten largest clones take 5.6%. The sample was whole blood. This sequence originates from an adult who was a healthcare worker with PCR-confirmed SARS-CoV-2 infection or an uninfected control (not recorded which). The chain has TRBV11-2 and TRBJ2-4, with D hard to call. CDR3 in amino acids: CASRPKLGAKNIQYF. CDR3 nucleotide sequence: TGTGCCAGCAGGCCGAAGCTCGGGGCCAAAAACATTCAGTACTTC.